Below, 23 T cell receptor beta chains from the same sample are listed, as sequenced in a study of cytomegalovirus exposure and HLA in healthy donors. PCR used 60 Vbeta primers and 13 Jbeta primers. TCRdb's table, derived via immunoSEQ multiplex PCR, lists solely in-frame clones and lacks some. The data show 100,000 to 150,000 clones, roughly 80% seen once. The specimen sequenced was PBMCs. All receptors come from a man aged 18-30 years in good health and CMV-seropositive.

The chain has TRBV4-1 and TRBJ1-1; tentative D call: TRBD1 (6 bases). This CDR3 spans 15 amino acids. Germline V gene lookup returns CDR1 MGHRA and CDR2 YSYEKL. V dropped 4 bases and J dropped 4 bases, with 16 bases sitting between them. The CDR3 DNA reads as TGCGCCAGCAGCCCGTCCCCCACAGGGAGCACTGAAGCTTTCTTT. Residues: CASSPSPTGSTEAFF.

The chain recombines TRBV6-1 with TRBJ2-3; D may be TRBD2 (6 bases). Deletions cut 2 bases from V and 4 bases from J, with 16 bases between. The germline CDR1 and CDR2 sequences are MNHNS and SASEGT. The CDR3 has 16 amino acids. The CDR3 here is CASSELGEASADTQYF. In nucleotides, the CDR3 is TGTGCCAGCAGTGAATTAGGGGAGGCCAGCGCAGATACGCAGTATTTT.

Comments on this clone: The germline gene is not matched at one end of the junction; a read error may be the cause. CDR3 DNA sequence: TGTGCCAGCAGTTACTCGAACTCTGGCTACACCTTC. Translation: CASSYSNSGYTF. The rearrangement uses TRBV6-5 and TRBJ1-2; D call uncertain. This CDR3 spans 12 amino acids. Looked up from germline, CDR1 is MNHEY and CDR2 is SVGAGI.

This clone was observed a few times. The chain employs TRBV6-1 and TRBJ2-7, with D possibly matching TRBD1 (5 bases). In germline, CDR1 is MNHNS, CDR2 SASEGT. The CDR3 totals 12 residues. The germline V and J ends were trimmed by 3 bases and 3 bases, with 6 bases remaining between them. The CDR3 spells CASSDQGYEQYF. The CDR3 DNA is TGTGCCAGCAGTGACCAGGGCTACGAGCAGTACTTC.

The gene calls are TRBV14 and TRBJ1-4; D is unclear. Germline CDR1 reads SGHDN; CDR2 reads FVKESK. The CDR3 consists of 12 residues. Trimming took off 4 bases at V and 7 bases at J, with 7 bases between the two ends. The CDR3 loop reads CASSRFREKLFF. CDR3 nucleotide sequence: TGTGCCAGCAGCCGTTTTCGTGAAAAACTGTTTTTT. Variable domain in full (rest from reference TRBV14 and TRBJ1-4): EAGVTQFPSHSVIEKGQTVTLRCDPISGHDNLYWYRRVMGKEIKFLLHFVKESKQDESGMPNNRFLAERTGGTYSTLKVQPAELEDSGVYFCASSRFREKLFFGSGTQLSVL.

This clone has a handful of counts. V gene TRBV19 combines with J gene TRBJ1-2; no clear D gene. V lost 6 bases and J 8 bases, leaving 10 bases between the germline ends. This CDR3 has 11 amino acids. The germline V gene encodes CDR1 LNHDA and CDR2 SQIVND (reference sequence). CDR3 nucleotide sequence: TGTGCCAGTAGGCTCTTCCGGGGCTACACCTTC. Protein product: CASRLFRGYTF.

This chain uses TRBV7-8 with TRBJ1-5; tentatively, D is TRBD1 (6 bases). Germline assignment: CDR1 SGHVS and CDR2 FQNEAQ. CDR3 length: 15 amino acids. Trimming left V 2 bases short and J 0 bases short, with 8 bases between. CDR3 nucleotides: TGTGCCAGCAGCTTATCCAGGGGTAGCAATCAGCCCCAGCATTTT. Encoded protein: CASSLSRGSNQPQHF.

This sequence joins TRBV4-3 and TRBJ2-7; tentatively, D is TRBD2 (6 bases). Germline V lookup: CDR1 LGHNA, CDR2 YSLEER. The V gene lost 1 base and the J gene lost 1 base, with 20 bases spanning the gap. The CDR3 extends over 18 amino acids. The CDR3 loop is CASSQVLAGGLHSYEQYF. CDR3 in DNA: TGCGCCAGCAGCCAAGTCCTAGCAGGAGGGCTTCATTCCTACGAGCAGTACTTC.

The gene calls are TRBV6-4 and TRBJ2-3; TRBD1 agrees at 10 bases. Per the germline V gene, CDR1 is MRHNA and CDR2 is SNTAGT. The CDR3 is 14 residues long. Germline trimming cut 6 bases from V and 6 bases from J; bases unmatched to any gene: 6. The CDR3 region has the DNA TGTGCCAGCAGCGACACGGACAGGGGGGATACGCAGTATTTT. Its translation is CASSDTDRGDTQYF.

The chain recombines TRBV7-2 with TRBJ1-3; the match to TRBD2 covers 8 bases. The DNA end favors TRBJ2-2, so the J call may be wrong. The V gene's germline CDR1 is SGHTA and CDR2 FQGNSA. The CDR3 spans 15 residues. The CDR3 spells CASSRLSGSGGELFF. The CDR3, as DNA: TGTGCCAGCAGCCGGCTAAGCGGGAGCGGCGGGGAGCTGTTTTTT.

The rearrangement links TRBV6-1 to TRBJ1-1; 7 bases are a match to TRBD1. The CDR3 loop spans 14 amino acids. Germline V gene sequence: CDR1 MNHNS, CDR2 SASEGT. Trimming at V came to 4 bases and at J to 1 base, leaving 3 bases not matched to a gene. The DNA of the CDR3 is TGTGCCAGCAGTGCCAACAGGGGGAACACTGAAGCTTTCTTT. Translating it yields CASSANRGNTEAFF.

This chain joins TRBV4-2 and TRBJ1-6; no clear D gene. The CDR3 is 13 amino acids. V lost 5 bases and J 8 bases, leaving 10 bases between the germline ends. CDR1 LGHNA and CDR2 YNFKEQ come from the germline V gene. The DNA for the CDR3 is TGTGCCAGCAGCTTTCTCGGTGATTCACCCCTCCACTTT. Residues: CASSFLGDSPLHF.

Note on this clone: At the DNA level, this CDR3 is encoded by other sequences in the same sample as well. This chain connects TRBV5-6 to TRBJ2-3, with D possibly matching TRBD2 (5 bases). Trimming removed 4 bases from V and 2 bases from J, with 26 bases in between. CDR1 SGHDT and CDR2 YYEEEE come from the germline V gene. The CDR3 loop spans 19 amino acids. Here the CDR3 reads CASSPPFGPWTPSTDTQYF. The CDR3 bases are TGTGCCAGCAGCCCACCTTTCGGTCCTTGGACTCCGTCCACAGATACGCAGTATTTT.

CDR3 DNA sequence: TGTGCCAGTAGTGATGGACAGGGTGCCTCAGGCACCGGGGAGCTGTTTTTT. As protein: CASSDGQGASGTGELFF. The chain employs TRBV19 and TRBJ2-2; 8 nucleotides line up with TRBD1. Germline assignment: CDR1 LNHDA and CDR2 SQIVND (reference sequence). The CDR3 is made up of 17 amino acids. With 5 bases clipped from V and 4 bases from J, the junction kept 12 bases outside the gene matches.

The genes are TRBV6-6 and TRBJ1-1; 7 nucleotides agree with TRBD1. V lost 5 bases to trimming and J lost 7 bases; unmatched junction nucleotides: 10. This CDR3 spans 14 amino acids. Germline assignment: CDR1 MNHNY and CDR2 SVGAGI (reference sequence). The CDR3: CASSTYGTANEAFF. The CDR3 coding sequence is TGTGCCAGCAGTACCTACGGGACAGCAAATGAAGCTTTCTTT.

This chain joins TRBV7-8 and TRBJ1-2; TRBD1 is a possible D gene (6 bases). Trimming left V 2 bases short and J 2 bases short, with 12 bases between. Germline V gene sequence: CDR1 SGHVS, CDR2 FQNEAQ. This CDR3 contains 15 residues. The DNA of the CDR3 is TGTGCCAGCAGCTTATTATCAGGGGCAAACTATGGCTACACCTTC. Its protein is CASSLLSGANYGYTF.

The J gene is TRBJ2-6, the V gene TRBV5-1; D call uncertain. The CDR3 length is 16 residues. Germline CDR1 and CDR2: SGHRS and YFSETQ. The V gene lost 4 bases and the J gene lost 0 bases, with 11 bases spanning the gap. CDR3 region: CASSRGQSSGANVLTF. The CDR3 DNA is TGCGCCAGCAGCCGCGGCCAGAGCTCTGGGGCCAACGTCCTGACTTTC.

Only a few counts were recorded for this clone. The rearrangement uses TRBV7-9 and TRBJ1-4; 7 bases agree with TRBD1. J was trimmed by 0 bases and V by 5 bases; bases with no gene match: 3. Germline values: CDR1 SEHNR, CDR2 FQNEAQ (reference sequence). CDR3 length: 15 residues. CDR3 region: CASSGGQTTNEKLFF. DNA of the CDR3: TGTGCCAGCAGCGGGGGACAGACAACTAATGAAAAACTGTTTTTT.

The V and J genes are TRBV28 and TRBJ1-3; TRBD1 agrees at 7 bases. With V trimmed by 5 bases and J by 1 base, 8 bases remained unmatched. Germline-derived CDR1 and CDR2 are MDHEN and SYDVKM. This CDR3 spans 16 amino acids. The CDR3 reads CASSGTAGESGNTIYF. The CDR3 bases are TGTGCCAGCAGTGGGACAGCGGGGGAATCTGGAAACACCATATATTTT.

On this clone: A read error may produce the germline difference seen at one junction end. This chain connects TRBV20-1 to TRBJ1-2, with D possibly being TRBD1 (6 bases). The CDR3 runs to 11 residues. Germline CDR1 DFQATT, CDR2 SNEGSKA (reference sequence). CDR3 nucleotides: TGCAGTGCTACCAGAAGCGACAGGACATTCTTC. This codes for CSATRSDRTFF.

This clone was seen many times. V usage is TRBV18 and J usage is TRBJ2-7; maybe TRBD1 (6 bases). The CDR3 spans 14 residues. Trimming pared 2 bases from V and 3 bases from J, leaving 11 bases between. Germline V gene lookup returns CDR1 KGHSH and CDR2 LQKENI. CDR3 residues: CASSPETGFYEQYF. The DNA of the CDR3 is TGTGCCAGCTCACCAGAGACAGGCTTCTACGAGCAGTACTTC.

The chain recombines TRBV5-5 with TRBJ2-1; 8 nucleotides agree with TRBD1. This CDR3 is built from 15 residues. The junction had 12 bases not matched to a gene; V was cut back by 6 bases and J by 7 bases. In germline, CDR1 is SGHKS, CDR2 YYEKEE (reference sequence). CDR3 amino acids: CASTPARGLENEQFF. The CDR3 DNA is TGTGCCAGCACCCCGGCCAGGGGGCTGGAGAATGAGCAGTTCTTC.

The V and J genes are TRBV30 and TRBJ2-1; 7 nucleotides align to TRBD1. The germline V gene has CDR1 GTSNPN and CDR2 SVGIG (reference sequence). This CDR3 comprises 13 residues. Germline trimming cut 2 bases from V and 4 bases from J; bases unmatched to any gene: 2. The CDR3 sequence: CAWSKGQYNEQFF. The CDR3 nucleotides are TGTGCCTGGAGTAAGGGACAGTACAATGAGCAGTTCTTC.